This passage covers 26 T cell receptor beta chains from one sample sequenced in a study of blood T cell repertoires in COVID-19. Here immunoSEQ multiplex PCR was the method, and the copy in TCRdb shows in-frame clones only, minus some. Here the sample spans under 300,000 clones, approximately 85% being singletons. Sample: PBMCs or T cells enriched from blood (not recorded which). Receptors originate from a woman in her forties or fifties who had recovered from COVID-19.

V usage is TRBV6-2 or TRBV6-3 and J usage is TRBJ2-7, with 9 nucleotides matching TRBD1. Germline V gene lookup returns CDR1 MNHEY and CDR2 SVGEGT. This CDR3 comprises 16 residues. The trim removed 0 bases at V and 5 bases at J, leaving 8 bases unmatched. This chain's CDR3 is CASSYSRGQGTHEQYF. The DNA for the CDR3 is TGTGCCAGCAGTTACTCGAGGGGACAGGGAACCCACGAGCAGTACTTC.

The gene calls are TRBV27 and TRBJ2-3, with 14 nucleotides matching TRBD2. The V segment lost 5 bases and the J segment 6 bases; nucleotides outside the gene matches: 7. Germline V gene lookup returns CDR1 MNHEY and CDR2 SMNVEV (reference sequence). The CDR3 spans 16 residues. DNA for the CDR3: TGTGCCAGCAGTCCCGGGACTAGCGGGGGCGGGGATACGCAGTATTTT. Encoded protein: CASSPGTSGGGDTQYF.

The chain joins TRBV28 to TRBJ2-1; tentative D call: TRBD2 (5 bases). The CDR3 runs 13 residues. CDR1 is MDHEN and CDR2 is SYDVKM in the germline V gene. Trimming took off 8 bases at V and 6 bases at J, with 14 bases between the two ends. In nucleotides, the CDR3 is TGTGCCAGCCTTAAACTAGTTTCCAATGAGCAGTTCTTC. Its translation: CASLKLVSNEQFF.

This clone is a singleton in its sample. The DNA for the CDR3 is TGTGCCAGCAGACGCAGGGACAATGAGCAGTTCTTC. It encodes CASRRRDNEQFF. The V and J genes are TRBV27 and TRBJ2-1; D may be TRBD1 (5 bases). CDR3 size: 12 residues. Germline V gene data show CDR1 as MNHEY and CDR2 as SMNVEV (reference sequence). V was clipped by 6 bases and J by 5 bases, with 8 bases between them.

This clone was seen just once. V gene TRBV28 combines with J gene TRBJ1-1; D ambiguous. The CDR3 covers 14 residues. V lost 7 bases to trimming and J lost 0 bases, with 12 bases between them. Germline values: CDR1 MDHEN, CDR2 SYDVKM. The CDR3 DNA sequence: TGTGCCAGCACCCCTTTAGAGATGAACACTGAAGCTTTCTTT. Translated: CASTPLEMNTEAFF.

The V and J genes are TRBV5-6 and TRBJ2-1, with 13 nucleotides matching TRBD2. The CDR3 length is 18 residues. V shed 4 bases, J shed 5 bases, and the junction held 12 bases outside the gene matches. Germline loops: CDR1 SGHDT, CDR2 YYEEEE. The CDR3 sequence: CASSDGLAGAGGDNEQFF. For the CDR3, the DNA is TGTGCCAGCAGCGACGGACTAGCGGGAGCCGGGGGGGACAATGAGCAGTTCTTC. Drawing the rest from reference TRBV5-6 and TRBJ2-1, the complete variable domain is DAGVTQSPTHLIKTRGQQVTLRCSPKSGHDTVSWYQQALGQGPQFIFQYYEEEERQRGNFPDRFSGHQFPNYSSELNVNALLLGDSALYLCASSDGLAGAGGDNEQFFGPGTRLTVL.

The genes are TRBV7-9 and TRBJ2-1; a weak D match, TRBD2 (6 bases). Germline loops: CDR1 SEHNR, CDR2 FQNEAQ (reference sequence). The CDR3 loop spans 14 amino acids. Trimming removed 2 bases at V and 8 bases at J, with 13 bases between. The CDR3 coding sequence is TGTGCCAGCAGCTTATCTACCCGGGGGTATGAGCAGTTCTTC. Translation: CASSLSTRGYEQFF. The full variable domain, its missing parts supplied by reference TRBV7-9 and TRBJ2-1, is DTGVSQNPRHKITKRGQNVTFRCDPISEHNRLYWYRQTLGQGPEFLTYFQNEAQLEKSRLLSDRFSAERPKGSFSTLEIQRTEQGDSAMYLCASSLSTRGYEQFFGPGTRLTVL.

The rearrangement joins TRBV28 to TRBJ1-4; TRBD1 might be the D (6 bases). The CDR3 runs 12 residues. V lost 8 bases to trimming and J lost 6 bases, with 10 bases between them. Germline CDR1 reads MDHEN; CDR2 reads SYDVKM. CDR3 sequence: CASGRGDEKLFF. In DNA form, the CDR3 reads TGTGCCAGCGGCAGGGGTGATGAAAAACTGTTTTTT.

CDR3 region: CASSQNGLAGPGELFF. CDR3 coding DNA: TGTGCCAGCAGCCAAAACGGACTAGCGGGCCCCGGGGAGCTGTTTTTT. This chain joins TRBV4-2 and TRBJ2-2; 11 bases fit TRBD2. Germline CDR1 reads LGHNA; CDR2 reads YNFKEQ. There are 16 residues in the CDR3. Trimming at V came to 2 bases and at J to 6 bases, leaving 5 bases not matched to a gene.

The chain combines TRBV10-3 with TRBJ1-1; D is uncertain. With 7 bases removed from V and 5 bases from J, the gap between germline ends came to 17 bases. Germline V gene sequence: CDR1 ENHRY, CDR2 SYGVKD. CDR3 length: 14 residues. CDR3: CAITQSGERTEAFF. For the CDR3, the DNA is TGTGCCATCACCCAATCAGGTGAAAGGACTGAAGCTTTCTTT.

The chain links TRBV10-3 to TRBJ2-1; D perhaps matches TRBD2 (6 bases). Germline V lookup: CDR1 ENHRY, CDR2 SYGVKD. V was trimmed by 10 bases and J by 7 bases, leaving 26 bases between them. The CDR3 is 16 amino acids. The DNA of the CDR3 is TGTGCCACCCTTAAACAGACTAGTCTCAGGCGGAATGAGCAGTTCTTC. This sequence encodes CATLKQTSLRRNEQFF.

The genes are TRBV19 and TRBJ2-6; weak D call: TRBD2 (6 bases). The CDR3 consists of 18 residues. V was shortened by 4 bases and J by 0 bases, with 16 bases between the two germline ends. Germline V CDR1 and CDR2: LNHDA, SQIVND (reference sequence). The CDR3 is CASSTQARGGSGANVLTF. The DNA for the CDR3 is TGTGCCAGTAGTACCCAAGCGCGGGGAGGCTCTGGGGCCAACGTCCTGACTTTC.

This chain connects TRBV28 to TRBJ2-3, with D maybe TRBD1 (5 bases). The CDR3 runs to 16 residues. V was trimmed by 1 base and J by 4 bases, leaving 15 bases between them. Germline assignment: CDR1 MDHEN and CDR2 SYDVKM. CDR3 protein: CASSLLFQGASDTQYF. CDR3 sequence (DNA): TGTGCCAGCAGTTTATTATTCCAGGGTGCGTCAGATACGCAGTATTTT.

This sequence joins TRBV10-2 and TRBJ2-2; D remains unclear. The CDR3 length is 12 residues. Germline-derived CDR1 and CDR2 are WSHSY and SAAADI. The V end lost 4 bases, the J end lost 4 bases, and 4 bases lay between the germline ends. This chain's CDR3 is CASSVATGELFF. Here the CDR3 DNA reads TGCGCCAGCAGTGTAGCCACCGGGGAGCTGTTTTTT.

The rearrangement joins TRBV28 to TRBJ2-7; a possible D gene is TRBD2 (5 bases). This CDR3 spans 14 amino acids. Germline V gene data show CDR1 as MDHEN and CDR2 as SYDVKM. Trimming left V 3 bases short and J 3 bases short, with 12 bases between. Written as DNA, the CDR3 is TGTGCCAGCAGTTTTAGGCGGGCCGGCTACGAGCAGTACTTC. Encoded protein: CASSFRRAGYEQYF.

The chain links TRBV28 to TRBJ2-7; TRBD2 matches 7 bases. This CDR3 region has 14 residues. V was clipped by 4 bases and J by 2 bases; unmatched bases: 5. Germline loops: CDR1 MDHEN, CDR2 SYDVKM. The CDR3 sequence: CASSYVGGAYEQYF. CDR3 nucleotides: TGTGCCAGCAGTTACGTGGGAGGGGCCTACGAGCAGTACTTC. The full variable domain, rest sourced from reference TRBV28 and TRBJ2-7, is DVKVTQSSRYLVKRTGEKVFLECVQDMDHENMFWYRQDPGLGLRLIYFSYDVKMKEKGDIPEGYSVSREKKERFSLILESASTNQTSMYLCASSYVGGAYEQYFGPGTRLTVT.

The V gene is TRBV5-6, the J gene TRBJ1-2; D may be TRBD1 (6 bases). The CDR3 totals 16 residues. The V end was cut by 1 base, the J end by 0 bases, with 13 bases between. The germline gives CDR1 SGHDT, CDR2 YYEEEE. This CDR3 reads CASSLSQGMSNYGYTF. The CDR3 DNA reads TGTGCCAGCAGCTTGTCACAGGGAATGTCTAACTATGGCTACACCTTC.

The chain joins TRBV10-3 to TRBJ2-7; TRBD1 agrees at 9 bases. V was pared by 0 bases and J by 6 bases, with 6 bases of the junction left unmatched. Germline-derived CDR1 and CDR2 are ENHRY and SYGVKD. The CDR3 sequence is 15 residues long. The CDR3 DNA is TGTGCCATCAGTGAGTCGTCGAGACAGGGGGGCGAGCAGTACTTC. This translates into CAISESSRQGGEQYF.

The rearrangement uses TRBV7-2 and TRBJ2-2; 7 bases align to TRBD1. Germline V gives CDR1 SGHTA, CDR2 FQGNSA. The trim removed 3 bases at V and 0 bases at J, leaving 1 base unmatched. The CDR3 is made up of 15 amino acids. The CDR3 sequence: CASSFDRANTGELFF. In DNA, the CDR3 is TGTGCCAGCAGCTTCGACAGGGCGAACACCGGGGAGCTGTTTTTT.

The DNA for the CDR3 is TGTGCCAGCAGAGGGACGGGACTTTATGGCTACACCTTC. Encoded protein: CASRGTGLYGYTF. The chain links TRBV27 to TRBJ1-2; TRBD1 might be the D (5 bases). Germline CDR1 is MNHEY and CDR2 is SMNVEV (reference sequence). This CDR3 spans 13 amino acids. Trimming stripped 6 bases from V and 5 bases from J, with 13 bases between.

The rearrangement uses TRBV7-8 and TRBJ2-2; D not certain. Trimming took 5 bases from V and 7 from J, leaving 8 bases between them. This CDR3 spans 12 amino acids. Germline CDR1 and CDR2: SGHVS and FQNEAQ. The CDR3 region is CASSPNFGELFF. CDR3 nucleotides: TGTGCCAGCAGCCCTAACTTCGGGGAGCTGTTTTTT.

The rearrangement uses TRBV28 and TRBJ1-5, with D perhaps TRBD1 (5 bases). CDR1 is MDHEN, CDR2 SYDVKM, per germline. Trimming pared 5 bases from V and 4 bases from J, leaving 12 bases between. The CDR3 consists of 14 residues. Here the CDR3 reads CASSPRVWNQPQHF. DNA for the CDR3: TGTGCCAGCAGTCCCAGGGTGTGGAATCAGCCCCAGCATTTT.

The chain couples TRBV3-1 (or the pseudogene TRBV3-2) to TRBJ1-3, with TRBD1 as a possible D gene (5 bases). The length of the CDR3 is 15 residues. V was trimmed by 0 bases and J by 2 bases, leaving 8 bases between them. Germline values: CDR1 LGHDT, CDR2 YNNKEL (reference sequence). This chain's CDR3 is CASSQEQGTGNTIYF. The CDR3 region has the DNA TGTGCCAGCAGCCAAGAGCAGGGAACTGGAAACACCATATATTTT.

J is TRBJ2-4 and V is TRBV28, with TRBD2 matching 8 bases. V gave up 6 bases and J gave up 0 bases; unmatched junction bases: 4. Per the germline V gene, CDR1 is MDHEN and CDR2 is SYDVKM. The CDR3 contains 15 residues. For the CDR3, the DNA is TGTGCCAGCAGCCTACTAGCGGAAGCCAAAAACATTCAGTACTTC. This encodes CASSLLAEAKNIQYF.

The chain combines TRBV28 with TRBJ1-2; TRBD1 matches at 8 bases. Unmatched junction bases numbered 15, after V lost 5 bases and J lost 4 bases. The CDR3 totals 17 residues. In germline, CDR1 is MDHEN, CDR2 SYDVKM. The CDR3 region is CASSAVGTGLGLYGYTF. The CDR3 DNA sequence: TGTGCCAGCAGTGCCGTCGGGACAGGCCTCGGGCTCTATGGCTACACCTTC.

This clone appeared a few times. This chain uses TRBV21-1 with TRBJ2-2; TRBD1 is taken as the D call from the table, unchecked against the DNA. TRBV21-1 is a pseudogene segment. This CDR3 is built from 16 residues. In DNA, the CDR3 is TGTGCCAGCAGCCCGAAGGGGCCCGGTAACACCGGGGAGCTGTTTTTT. Amino acid sequence: CASSPKGPGNTGELFF.